This T cell receptor beta chain is from a study of cytomegalovirus exposure and HLA in healthy donors. The primer mix had 60 Vbeta and 13 Jbeta primers. The assay was immunoSEQ multiplex PCR, and TCRdb's table has in-frame clones only and misses some. The sample includes 99,000 or so clones, about three quarters of them seen just once. Trimming removed 7 bases from V and 5 bases from J; junction bases left unmatched: 16. The CDR3 is 17 residues long. Germline-derived CDR1 and CDR2 are SGHTA and FQGNSA. General study results and limits: Reportedly, TCR beta sequences accurately predicted HLA-A and HLA-B alleles in most subjects.

A note on this clone: Its matching antigen is unknown.

The sequenced sample was PBMCs. This sequence was found in a man aged 55 to 70 in good health and CMV-seropositive. V is TRBV7-2 and J is TRBJ2-3, with 9 bases matching TRBD2. CDR3: CASTPGGGLAGLDTQYF. The DNA for the CDR3 is TGTGCCAGCACCCCTGGAGGCGGGCTAGCGGGGCTAGATACGCAGTATTTT.